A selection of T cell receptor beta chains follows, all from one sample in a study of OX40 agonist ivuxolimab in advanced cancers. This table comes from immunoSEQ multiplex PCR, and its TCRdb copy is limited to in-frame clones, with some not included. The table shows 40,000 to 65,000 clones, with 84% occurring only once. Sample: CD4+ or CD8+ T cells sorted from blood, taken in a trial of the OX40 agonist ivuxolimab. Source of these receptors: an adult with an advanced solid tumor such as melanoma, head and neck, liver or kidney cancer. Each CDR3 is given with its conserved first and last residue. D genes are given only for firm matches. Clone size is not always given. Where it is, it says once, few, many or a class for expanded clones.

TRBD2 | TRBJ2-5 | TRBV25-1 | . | CASRPSGLAVETQYF | TGTGCCAGCAGGCCTTCCGGACTAGCGGTAGAGACCCAGTACTTC
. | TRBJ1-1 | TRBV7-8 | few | CASSLEPGRGTEAFF | TGTGCCAGCAGCTTAGAACCCGGAAGAGGCACTGAAGCTTTCTTT
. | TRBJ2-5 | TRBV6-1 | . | CASSYQETQYF | TGTGCCAGCAGTTACCAAGAGACCCAGTACTTC
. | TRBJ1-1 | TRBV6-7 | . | CASSYHKGTQHSVVVFSEAFF | TGTGCCAGCAGTTATCACAAAGGGACACAACACTCCGTAGTAGTTTTCTCTGAAGCTTTCTTT
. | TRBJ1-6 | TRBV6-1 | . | CASRLSSSYNSPLHF | TGTGCCAGCAGATTAAGTAGCTCCTATAATTCACCCCTCCACTTT
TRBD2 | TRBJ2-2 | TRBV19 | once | CASNPSGIPNTGELFF | TGTGCCAGTAACCCTAGCGGGATTCCAAACACCGGGGAGCTGTTTTTT
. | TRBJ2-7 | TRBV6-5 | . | CASSRSSYEQYF | TGTGCCAGCAGTCGGAGCTCCTACGAGCAGTACTTC
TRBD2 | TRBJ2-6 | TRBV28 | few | CASSPMGLAAELSGANVLTF | TGTGCCAGCAGTCCCATGGGACTAGCGGCAGAACTATCTGGGGCCAACGTCCTGACTTTC
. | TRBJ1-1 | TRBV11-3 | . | CASSWGFRGLRLEAFF | TGTGCCAGCAGCTGGGGGTTTAGGGGTCTGAGACTCGAAGCTTTCTTT
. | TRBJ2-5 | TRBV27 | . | CASLKAVGGETQYF | TGTGCCAGCCTAAAAGCCGTGGGTGGAGAGACCCAGTACTTC
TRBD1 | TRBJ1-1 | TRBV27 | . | CASSLGQGAANTEAFF | TGTGCCAGCAGTTTGGGACAGGGGGCCGCGAACACTGAAGCTTTCTTT
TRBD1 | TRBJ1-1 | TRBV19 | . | CASSIAARGPTEAFF | TGTGCCAGTAGTATAGCCGCCAGGGGGCCCACTGAAGCTTTCTTT
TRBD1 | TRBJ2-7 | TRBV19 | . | CASIRDSPYEQYF | TGTGCCAGTATCCGGGACAGCCCCTACGAGCAGTACTTC
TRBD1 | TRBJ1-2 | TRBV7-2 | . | CASRKEGQDHSGYTF | TGTGCCAGCAGAAAGGAGGGACAGGACCACAGCGGCTACACCTTC
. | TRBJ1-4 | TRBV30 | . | CAWSRQSGEKLFF | TGTGCCTGGAGTAGGCAGTCCGGTGAAAAACTGTTTTTT
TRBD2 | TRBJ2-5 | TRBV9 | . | CASSVTSGTQETQYF | TGTGCCAGCAGCGTTACTAGCGGGACCCAAGAGACCCAGTACTTC
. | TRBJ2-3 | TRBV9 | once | CASSVYTSTDTQYF | TGTGCCAGCAGCGTCTATACTAGCACAGATACGCAGTATTTT
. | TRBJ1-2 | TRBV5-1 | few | CASREGPTYTF | TGCGCCAGCAGGGAGGGACCGACCTACACCTTC
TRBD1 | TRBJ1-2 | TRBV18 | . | CASSGLGQDLYGYTF | TGTGCCAGCTCGGGCCTAGGACAGGATCTTTATGGCTACACCTTC
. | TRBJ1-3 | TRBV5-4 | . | CATLVPSPSGNTIYF | TGTGCCACCCTCGTACCTTCCCCCTCTGGAAACACCATATATTTT
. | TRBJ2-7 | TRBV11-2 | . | CASSLERQTYEQYF | TGTGCCAGCAGCTTAGAACGACAGACCTACGAGCAGTACTTC
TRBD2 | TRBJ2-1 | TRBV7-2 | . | CASSPYAGGENEQFF | TGTGCCAGCAGTCCCTATGCGGGAGGCGAGAATGAGCAGTTCTTC
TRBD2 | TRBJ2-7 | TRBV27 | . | CASSFSSGSWEQYF | TGTGCCAGCAGTTTTTCTAGCGGTTCTTGGGAGCAGTACTTC
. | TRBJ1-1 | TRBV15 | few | CATSTGTAFQAFF | TGTGCCACCAGCACCGGGACGGCGTTCCAAGCTTTCTTT
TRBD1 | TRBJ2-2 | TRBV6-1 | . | CASPPGTGTGELFF | TGTGCCAGCCCCCCCGGGACAGGGACCGGGGAGCTGTTTTTT
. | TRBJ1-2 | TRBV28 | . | CASKEVNYGYTF | TGTGCCAGCAAGGAGGTGAACTATGGCTACACCTTC
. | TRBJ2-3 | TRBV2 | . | CASSESERGTDTQYF | TGTGCCAGCAGTGAATCGGAGAGGGGGACAGATACGCAGTATTTT
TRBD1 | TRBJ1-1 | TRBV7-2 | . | CASSLEAISTGQITEAFF | TGTGCCAGCAGCCTCGAGGCCATATCGACAGGGCAGATCACTGAAGCTTTCTTT
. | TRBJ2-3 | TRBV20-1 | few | CSARSTDTQYF | TGCAGTGCTAGAAGCACAGATACGCAGTATTTT
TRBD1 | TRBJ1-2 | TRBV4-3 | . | CASSDRGGLYGYTF | TGCGCCAGCAGTGACAGGGGAGGTTTGTATGGCTACACCTTC
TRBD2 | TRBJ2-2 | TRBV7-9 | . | CASTKGSGSAGELFF | TGTGCCAGCACCAAGGGAAGCGGGAGTGCCGGGGAGCTGTTTTTT
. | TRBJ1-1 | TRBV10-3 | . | CATSPNTEAFF | TGTGCCACCTCACCGAACACTGAAGCTTTCTTT
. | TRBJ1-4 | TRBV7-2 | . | CASSLSGTMGRSEKLFF | TGTGCCAGCAGCTTATCCGGTACGATGGGGCGTTCTGAAAAACTGTTTTTT
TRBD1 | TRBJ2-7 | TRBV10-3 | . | CAITSGTGSSKPYEQYF | TGTGCCATCACCTCCGGGACAGGGTCCTCAAAACCCTACGAGCAGTACTTC
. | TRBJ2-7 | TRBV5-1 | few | CASSLAMWLEQYF | TGCGCCAGCAGCTTGGCCATGTGGCTCGAGCAGTACTTC
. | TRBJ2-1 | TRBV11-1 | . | CASRKGTDEQFF | TGTGCCAGCAGAAAAGGGACGGATGAGCAGTTCTTC
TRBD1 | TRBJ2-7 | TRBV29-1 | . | CSVGVAGGVEQYF | TGCAGCGTTGGAGTTGCAGGGGGCGTCGAGCAGTACTTC
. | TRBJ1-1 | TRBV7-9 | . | CASSLQRFTEAFF | TGTGCCAGCAGCTTACAGAGATTCACTGAAGCTTTCTTT
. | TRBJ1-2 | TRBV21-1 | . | CASSLDSYGYTF | TGTGCCAGCAGCCTGGACAGCTATGGCTACACCTTC
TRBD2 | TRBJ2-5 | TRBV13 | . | CASRSSGRTVGTQYF | TGTGCCAGCCGCTCTAGCGGGAGAACGGTTGGGACCCAGTACTTC